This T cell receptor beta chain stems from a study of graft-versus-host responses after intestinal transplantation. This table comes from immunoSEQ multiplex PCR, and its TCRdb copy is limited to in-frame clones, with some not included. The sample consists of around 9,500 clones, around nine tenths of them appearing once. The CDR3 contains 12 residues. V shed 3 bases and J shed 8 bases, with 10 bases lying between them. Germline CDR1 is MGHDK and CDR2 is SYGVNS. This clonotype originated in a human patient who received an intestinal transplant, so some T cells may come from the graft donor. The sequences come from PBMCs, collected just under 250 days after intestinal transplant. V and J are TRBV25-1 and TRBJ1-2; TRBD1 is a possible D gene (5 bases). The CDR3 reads CASSDREGGYTF. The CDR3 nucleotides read TGTGCCAGCAGTGACAGGGAGGGGGGCTACACCTTC.